This T cell receptor beta chain was found in a study of metastatic and nonmetastatic thyroid tumors. Study-level background: Repertoire comparison spanned blood and tumor or nodule tissue of malignant and benign thyroid patients.

Patients were all untreated before their thyroid surgery. Turning to this clone: Its antigen remains unknown.

The CDR3 contains 15 residues. The germline gives CDR1 DFQATT, CDR2 SNEGSKA (reference sequence). Unmatched junction bases numbered 13, after V lost 6 bases and J lost 7 bases. Using MiXCR, TCRdb reanalyzed the PCR reads. This table holds 20,000 to 25,000 clones, less than 45% found once. Study-level results: Within blood and tumor, benign nodules reportedly had significantly lower TCR beta diversity than malignant thyroid tumors did.

The receptor was derived from a male donor with papillary thyroid cancer or a benign thyroid nodule (not recorded which). Some clones in this sample may be carry-over from other donors' samples. The rearrangement links TRBV20-1 to TRBJ2-1, with 9 bases fitting TRBD2. Sequenced input: blood. The CDR3, as DNA: TGCAGTGCGCAAGGCCAGGCGGGAGGGCCAAATGAGCAGTTCTTC. It codes for CSAQGQAGGPNEQFF.